These 13 T cell receptor beta chains were sequenced from one sample in a study of post-analysis software for immune sequencing data. The antigens for these receptors are not known. Carried by the TCR beta cDNA libraries were unique molecular identifiers. TCRdb processed the PCR reads anew with MiXCR; each CDR3 protein has one entry. This table has about 210,000 distinct CDR3 sequences, roughly 30% appearing once. Findings and caveats of the study: Relative to controls, patients had 4 or 5 TRBV segments at higher frequency, with TRBV5-6, TRBV5-1 and TRBV20-1 among these.

Sequencing was done on a sample of blood. These TCRs come from a girl aged 2-17 years with multiple sclerosis.

This clonotype was recorded many times. The V gene is TRBV5-1, the J gene TRBJ2-5, with D tentatively TRBD1 or TRBD2 (6 bases each). V lost 2 bases, J lost 1 base, and 9 bases lay in between. Germline V CDR1 and CDR2: SGHRS, YFSETQ. This CDR3 contains 14 residues. DNA for the CDR3: TGCGCCAGCAGCTTCCGGGGGCTCCAAGAGACCCAGTACTTC. Translating it yields CASSFRGLQETQYF.

The genes are TRBV6-5 and TRBJ2-7; D is unclear. Germline V gene lookup returns CDR1 MNHEY and CDR2 SVGAGI. V gave up 2 bases and J gave up 1 base, with 12 bases separating them. This CDR3 has 15 residues. The CDR3 protein is CASSYRQEFSYEQYF. The CDR3 bases are TGTGCCAGCAGTTACCGGCAGGAGTTTTCCTACGAGCAGTACTTC.

The chain is built from TRBV7-9 and TRBJ2-5, with 9 bases lining up with TRBD1. The CDR3 has 15 amino acids. The V gene's germline CDR1 is SEHNR and CDR2 FQNEAQ (reference sequence). The ends lost 4 bases at V and 5 bases at J; junction bases unmatched: 8. Here the CDR3 reads CASSSTGTGLETQYF. For the CDR3, the DNA is TGTGCCAGCAGCTCTACCGGGACAGGGTTGGAGACCCAGTACTTC.

The CDR3 region has the DNA TGTGCCAGCAGTCCCCCCTCGTGGAGACAGGGAGGTTCACCCCTCCACTTT. Translation gives CASSPPSWRQGGSPLHF. V gene TRBV12-3 or TRBV12-4 combines with J gene TRBJ1-6; 7 bases are a match to TRBD1. V was pared by 5 bases and J by 9 bases, with 16 bases of the junction left unmatched. The CDR3 covers 17 residues.

This clonotype has at least ten counts. V gene TRBV7-2 combines with J gene TRBJ1-2, with D unclear. The germline V gene has CDR1 SGHTA and CDR2 FQGNSA. V lost 5 bases and J 8 bases, leaving 15 bases between the germline ends. The CDR3 totals 13 residues. The CDR3, as DNA: TGTGCCAGCAGCCCCGGGCCCACGGGGGGCTACACCTTC. Residues: CASSPGPTGGYTF. The entire variable domain, with the rest obtained from reference TRBV7-2 and TRBJ1-2, is as follows: GAGVSQSPSNKVTEKGKDVELRCDPISGHTALYWYRQSLGQGLEFLIYFQGNSAPDKSGLPSDRFSAERTGGSVSTLTIQRTQQEDSAVYLCASSPGPTGGYTFGSGTRLTVV.

For this clonotype: This sequence may be a read error, since a much larger clone differs from it by one base. This chain links TRBV20-1 with TRBJ2-3; D not resolved. Trimming removed 6 bases at V and 2 bases at J, with 9 bases between. The CDR3 runs to 12 residues. Germline V CDR1 and CDR2: DFQATT, SNEGSKA (reference sequence). The CDR3 protein is CSAQPYTDTQYF. In nucleotides, the CDR3 is TGCAGTGCCCAGCCTTACACAGATACGCAGTATTTT.

The J gene is TRBJ1-1, the V gene TRBV27; TRBD1 aligns across 10 bases. J gave up 4 bases and V 10 bases, and 3 bases lay outside the gene matches. Germline values: CDR1 MNHEY, CDR2 SMNVEV (reference sequence). CDR3 size: 12 residues. The CDR3 DNA reads as TGTGCCACGAGGACAGGGGGCACTGAAGCTTTCTTT. Its translation is CATRTGGTEAFF.

This sequence joins TRBV3-1 and TRBJ2-1, with D perhaps TRBD1 or TRBD2 (5 bases each). The germline V gene has CDR1 LGHDT and CDR2 YNNKEL (reference sequence). Trimming left V 1 base short and J 4 bases short, with 8 bases between. The CDR3 sequence is 14 residues long. The CDR3 region is CASSQGGFYNEQFF. The CDR3 DNA sequence: TGTGCCAGCAGCCAAGGGGGGTTTTACAATGAGCAGTTCTTC.

The chain carries TRBV11-2 and TRBJ2-1, with D perhaps matching TRBD2 (6 bases). The V and J ends lost 4 bases and 7 bases respectively, with 11 bases between them. The CDR3 extends over 13 amino acids. Per the germline V gene, CDR1 is SGHAT and CDR2 is FQNNGV. The CDR3, as DNA: TGTGCCAGCAGCTCGGACGGGGGAAATGAGCAGTTCTTC. Translating gives CASSSDGGNEQFF.

This clonotype occurred a few times. The chain combines TRBV2 with TRBJ2-1; 8 nucleotides line up with TRBD1. Per the germline V gene, CDR1 is SNHLY and CDR2 is FYNNEI. The trim removed 6 bases at V and 0 bases at J, leaving 4 bases unmatched. The CDR3 consists of 15 residues. The CDR3 DNA reads TGTGCCAGCAGACTCGACAGGGGCTCCTACAATGAGCAGTTCTTC. Translating gives CASRLDRGSYNEQFF.

Remarks on this clonotype: A much larger clone differs by one base, so this may be a read error. The chain joins TRBV7-9 to TRBJ1-2, with D possibly matching TRBD1 (5 bases). CDR1 is SEHNR and CDR2 is FQNEAQ in the germline V gene (reference sequence). The CDR3 is made up of 16 amino acids. CDR3: CAGSYAPSTAYYGYTF. In DNA form, the CDR3 reads TGTGCCGGCAGCTATGCCCCATCGACAGCTTACTATGGCTACACCTTC.

There are a few counts of this clonotype. A much larger clone is a single base away; this may be a read error. DNA for the CDR3: TGCGCCAGCTGCTTGCATTTAGATCAGATCTCCTACAATGAGCAGTTCTTC. Encoded protein: CASCLHLDQISYNEQFF. The gene calls are TRBV5-1 and TRBJ2-1; D remains unclear. Germline assignment: CDR1 SGHRS and CDR2 YFSETQ. There are 17 residues in the CDR3.

This rearrangement joins TRBV2 to TRBJ2-3, with TRBD1 identical over 9 bases. Losses at the gene ends were 8 bases for V and 1 base for J; bases not matched to a gene: 4. This CDR3 region has 14 residues. Germline CDR1 SNHLY, CDR2 FYNNEI. The CDR3 reads CASGRDRGTDTQYF. The CDR3 DNA reads TGTGCCAGCGGTCGGGACAGGGGCACAGATACGCAGTATTTT.